The 13 T cell receptor beta chains reported below all come from one sample, sequenced in a study of blood T cell repertoires in COVID-19 (dated by TCRdb to 2018 to 2021). The library was prepared using the immunoSEQ multiplex PCR assay. TCRdb provides this immuneACCESS table in a form limited to in-frame rearrangements. Some clones are lacking; in checked studies, under half of them reflect an unresolved V gene, and why the rest are absent is not known. The sample table lists around 190,000 clones, roughly 86% of them with a count of one. About 9.3% of the sample is held by the ten biggest clonotypes. Material: PBMCs or T cells enriched from blood (not recorded which). Receptors were obtained from a young man with acute COVID-19.

The V call is TRBV11-2, the J call TRBJ2-1; D call uncertain. CDR1 is SGHAT and CDR2 is FQNNGV in the germline V gene. Trimming removed 3 bases from V and 4 bases from J, with 7 bases in between. This CDR3 has 13 amino acids. This CDR3 is CASSFGGYNEQFF. The CDR3 DNA is TGTGCCAGCAGCTTTGGCGGATACAATGAGCAGTTCTTC.

This chain joins TRBV3-1 (or the pseudogene TRBV3-2) and TRBJ2-3; 11 bases align to TRBD2. The CDR3 contains 16 residues. V shed 0 bases, J shed 5 bases, and the junction held 4 bases outside the gene matches. CDR1 is LGHDT and CDR2 is YNNKEL in the germline V gene (reference sequence). The CDR3 spells CASSQDLAGGGDTQYF. The CDR3 coding sequence is TGTGCCAGCAGCCAAGACCTAGCGGGAGGAGGAGATACGCAGTATTTT.

The rearrangement links TRBV5-1 to TRBJ1-3; D call uncertain. Trimming took off 1 base at V and 4 bases at J, with 18 bases between the two ends. In germline, CDR1 is SGHRS, CDR2 YFSETQ. The CDR3 has 17 residues. The CDR3 DNA reads as TGCGCCAGCAGCTTGACGATGACATTTACCGAAGGAAACACCATATATTTT. Translation gives CASSLTMTFTEGNTIYF.

The chain couples TRBV5-6 to TRBJ2-7, with D tentatively TRBD2 (5 bases). Germline V CDR1 and CDR2: SGHDT, YYEEEE. V was clipped by 3 bases and J by 3 bases, with 13 bases between them. This CDR3 has 14 residues. CDR3 protein: CASSYDQGGYEQYF. CDR3 nucleotide sequence: TGTGCCAGCAGCTATGACCAAGGAGGCTACGAGCAGTACTTC.

The table lists this clone with a few counts. The rearrangement links TRBV5-1 to TRBJ2-7; 7 bases align to TRBD1. V was clipped by 0 bases and J by 5 bases; unmatched bases: 8. The CDR3 consists of 15 residues. Germline CDR1 SGHRS, CDR2 YFSETQ. This chain's CDR3 is CASSLAPGQNHEQYF. The CDR3 DNA follows: TGCGCCAGCAGCTTGGCCCCGGGACAGAACCACGAGCAGTACTTC.

This chain joins TRBV5-5 and TRBJ2-5; 7 bases fit TRBD1. CDR1 is SGHKS and CDR2 is YYEKEE in the germline V gene (reference sequence). The trim removed 3 bases at V and 2 bases at J, leaving 4 bases unmatched. The CDR3 has 14 amino acids. CDR3 coding DNA: TGTGCCAGCAGCTCTGGGACAGATCAAGAGACCCAGTACTTC. It translates to CASSSGTDQETQYF.

J is TRBJ2-3 and V is TRBV5-4; 12 bases fit TRBD1. J lost 5 bases, V lost 4 bases, and 8 bases had no gene match. From germline, CDR1 is SGHNT and CDR2 YYREEE (reference sequence). This CDR3 spans 16 amino acids. DNA for the CDR3: TGTGCCAGCAGCCCGGGGGGGACAGGGGGCGTAGATACGCAGTATTTT. It codes for CASSPGGTGGVDTQYF.

This clone has just one count. The chain uses TRBV4-1 and TRBJ2-5; D remains unclear. Germline V gene data show CDR1 as MGHRA and CDR2 as YSYEKL. V lost 4 bases, J lost 5 bases, and 14 bases lay in between. This CDR3 has 14 residues. The DNA for the CDR3 is TGCGCCAGCAGCCGATCAGGAATGAGTGAGACCCAGTACTTC. As protein: CASSRSGMSETQYF.

This sequence joins TRBV19 and TRBJ1-1; D is uncertain. The germline V gene encodes CDR1 LNHDA and CDR2 SQIVND (reference sequence). V lost 7 bases to trimming and J lost 4 bases, with 19 bases between them. The CDR3 extends over 15 amino acids. The CDR3 sequence: CASKPWRVEGTEAFF. The CDR3 DNA is TGTGCCAGTAAACCGTGGAGGGTTGAAGGCACTGAAGCTTTCTTT.

The chain uses TRBV5-1 and TRBJ2-7, with 7 positions matching TRBD2. V shed 1 base, J shed 3 bases, and the junction held 7 bases outside the gene matches. This CDR3 has 15 residues. Germline CDR1 and CDR2: SGHRS and YFSETQ. As DNA, the CDR3 is TGCGCCAGCAGCTTGATCTCTAGCGGATACTACGAGCAGTACTTC. Translating it yields CASSLISSGYYEQYF.

This clone has a single count. The V call is TRBV9, the J call TRBJ2-3, with 9 bases lining up with TRBD1. The germline V gene has CDR1 SGDLS and CDR2 YYNGEE. J gave up 4 bases and V 2 bases, and 8 bases lay outside the gene matches. The CDR3 loop spans 16 amino acids. The CDR3 region is CASSVPDRGSPDTQYF. The CDR3 DNA is TGTGCCAGCAGCGTCCCGGACAGGGGTTCCCCAGATACGCAGTATTTT.

The chain uses TRBV28 and TRBJ2-7; D perhaps matches TRBD1 (6 bases). Germline V CDR1 and CDR2: MDHEN, SYDVKM. The CDR3 is 15 residues long. Trimming left V 6 bases short and J 2 bases short, with 17 bases between. CDR3 coding DNA: TGTGCCAGCAGGACCGGACAGCCCACGACCTACGAGCAGTACTTC. This sequence encodes CASRTGQPTTYEQYF.

The CDR3 loop reads CAWKGGRVLASYNEQFF. The CDR3 DNA sequence: TGTGCCTGGAAAGGTGGGAGGGTACTGGCCTCCTACAATGAGCAGTTCTTC. The chain links TRBV30 to TRBJ2-1; TRBD2 matches 7 bases. The V gene's germline CDR1 is GTSNPN and CDR2 SVGIG (reference sequence). The CDR3 sequence is 17 residues long. V was pared by 4 bases and J by 0 bases, with 12 bases of the junction left unmatched.